This T cell receptor (beta chain) was retrieved from a study of identical twins. Study-wide results and caveats: Twins' excess sharing was less marked for out-of-frame beta sequences. Beta clonotypes that were abundant in cord blood contained fewer insertions, a pattern absent from memory repertoires. Within monozygotic twins, out-of-frame TCR alpha sharing was underestimated by the models.

A note on this clonotype: Its antigen is not known. With a much larger clone just one base away, this may be a read error.

A universal primer site came from template switching; cDNA carried unique molecular identifiers. One entry per CDR3 protein, called by TCRdb with MiXCR from the 5' RACE reads. Among 1.5 million to 2 million distinct CDR3 sequences, about 30% were seen once, and the ten largest hold 0.25% to 0.3%. This receptor was identified in a newborn girl in good health. Material: cord blood.

DNA for the CDR3: TGCGCCAGCGGCTTGGTTAGAGGGTCCGTCTACGAGCAGTACTTC. This codes for CASGLVRGSVYEQYF. The rearrangement joins TRBV5-1 to TRBJ2-7; possibly TRBD2 for D (5 bases). In germline, CDR1 is SGHRS, CDR2 YFSETQ. This CDR3 has 15 amino acids.